These T cell receptor beta chains were read from a single sample in a study of OX40 agonist ivuxolimab in advanced cancers. Sequenced by immunoSEQ multiplex PCR; TCRdb stores in-frame clones only, minus some. Of 75,000 to 95,000 clones in the sample, 92% were seen once. The input for sequencing was CD4+ or CD8+ T cells sorted from blood, taken in a trial of the OX40 agonist ivuxolimab. The receptors were sampled from an adult with an advanced solid tumor such as melanoma, head and neck, liver or kidney cancer. CDR3s include the opening cysteine and the closing phenylalanine or tryptophan. The D gene is left open where the match is weak. Expanded clones are given a class, and other clones once, few, many or no size at all.

TRBV6-5	-	TRBD1	TRBJ2-7	TGTGCCAGCAGTAAAACAGGGGGCGGGTCCTACGAGCAGTACTTC	CASSKTGGGSYEQYF
TRBV19	-	TRBD1	TRBJ1-6	TGTGCCAGTAGTACCCATAGACAGGGGCCCAATTCACCCCTCCACTTT	CASSTHRQGPNSPLHF
TRBV5-1	-	-	TRBJ2-1	TGCGCCAGCAGCTTGGCTTCCGGTGCTCCCCAACTCGAGCAGTTCTTC	CASSLASGAPQLEQFF
TRBV29-1	once	TRBD1	TRBJ1-2	TGCAGCGTTCGACCCGAGACAGGGCTAGGCTACACCTTC	CSVRPETGLGYTF
TRBV5-1	-	-	TRBJ2-5	TGCGCCAGCAGCTTGAGGGGCTTCGAGACCCAGTACTTC	CASSLRGFETQYF
TRBV6-4	-	-	TRBJ1-2	TGTGCCAGCAGTGCCCAGGGCTTCGATGGCTACACCTTC	CASSAQGFDGYTF
TRBV28	-	TRBD2	TRBJ2-5	TGTGCCAGCAGTTTTAGCACCCTTGGGGAACTTATTGGCGGGAGTCCCCAAGAGACCCAGTACTTC	CASSFSTLGELIGGSPQETQYF
TRBV27	-	TRBD2	TRBJ2-1	TGTGCCAGCAGGGGACTAGCCCAAGGGGAGCAGTTCTTC	CASRGLAQGEQFF
TRBV7-6	-	-	TRBJ1-3	TGTGCCAGCAGCTTAGCTGACAGCTCTGGAAACACCATATATTTT	CASSLADSSGNTIYF
TRBV5-8	-	-	TRBJ2-6	TGTGCCAGCAGCTTGGACGTTGGGGCCAACGTCCTGACTTTC	CASSLDVGANVLTF
TRBV15	-	TRBD1	TRBJ1-1	TGTGCCACCAGCAGAGATGTGCCCGGGACAGGGAATCGGAACACTGAAGCTTTCTTT	CATSRDVPGTGNRNTEAFF
TRBV5-1	-	-	TRBJ1-5	TGCGCCAGCAGCTTCTCGGGGGGATGGCAGCCCCAGCATTTT	CASSFSGGWQPQHF
TRBV6-4	-	-	TRBJ2-7	TGTGCCAGCAGTGATAAACGGTTCGAGCAGTACTTC	CASSDKRFEQYF
TRBV19	few	-	TRBJ1-1	TGTGCCAGTAGTATAGCCGGGGGACGAACTGAAGCTTTCTTT	CASSIAGGRTEAFF
TRBV6-6	-	-	TRBJ1-6	TGTGCCAGCACCCCCGAGGGCCTCGTTAATTCACCCCTCCACTTT	CASTPEGLVNSPLHF